Below, one TCR beta chain is given with its context. This specimen comes from a study of blood T cell repertoires in COVID-19. Study in general: T cells, B-cell-depleted T cells, or PBMCs supplied cDNA or gDNA.

In the authors' methods: Amplified reference gene primers provided the basis for estimating nucleated cell counts. The method was immunoSEQ multiplex PCR; TCRdb's version includes in-frame clones alone and lacks a portion of them. That table furnishes V, J and clone size, whereas the DNA furnished D and trimming. The sample has over 200,000 clones; about 90% are singletons. The V end was cut by 0 bases, the J end by 7 bases, with 8 bases between. The CDR3 is 13 amino acids. Germline values: CDR1 KGHDR, CDR2 SFDVKD. The TCR was taken from a man aged 35-49 years with active or convalescent COVID-19. The source material was peripheral blood. V and J are TRBV24-1 and TRBJ1-2; D is ambiguous. Here the CDR3 reads CATSDLFSGGYTF. Written as DNA, the CDR3 is TGTGCCACCAGTGATTTGTTCAGCGGTGGCTACACCTTC.